The 30 T cell receptor beta chains reported below all come from one sample, sequenced in a study of blood T cells in healthy people across ages (dated by TCRdb to 2013 to 2016). Library preparation used 5' RACE. The run used an Illumina HiSeq 2500. A second PCR of roughly 7 to 12 cycles was run with a J-beta primer mix and a sample-barcoded 5' primer. The public reads were reanalyzed by TCRdb: fastp trimming at Q25, MiXCR alignment, in-frame beta chains only. Entries are consolidated by CDR3 protein sequence, retaining the most common genes and DNA. This sample is represented by about 640,000 distinct CDR3 sequences; about 53% of them were singletons. Approximately 40% of the sample is held by the ten biggest clonotypes. What was sequenced was blood. Every receptor here comes from a man aged 55 to 69 in good health.

This clonotype showed up many times. The genes are TRBV4-2 and TRBJ2-5, with D perhaps matching TRBD2 (5 bases). CDR3 length: 16 residues. Germline lookup yields CDR1 LGHNA and CDR2 YNFKEQ. Trimming removed 0 bases from V and 3 bases from J, with 14 bases in between. The CDR3 bases are TGTGCCAGCAGCCAAGATCGTCTAGCTCCTAAAGAGACCCAGTACTTC. Its protein product is CASSQDRLAPKETQYF.

V is TRBV5-5 and J is TRBJ1-6, with D possibly TRBD1 on 5 matching bases. This CDR3 spans 15 amino acids. Germline CDR1 and CDR2: SGHKS and YYEKEE (reference sequence). V lost 2 bases and J lost 7, with 13 bases in between. The CDR3 sequence is CASSLLTDPNSPLHF. The CDR3 bases are TGTGCCAGCAGCTTACTGACAGATCCAAATTCACCCCTCCACTTT.

This clonotype appeared a few times. The genes are TRBV3-1 and TRBJ1-1; D call uncertain. The germline CDR1 and CDR2 sequences are LGHDT and YNNKEL (reference sequence). This CDR3 is built from 15 residues. Trimming removed 1 base at V and 1 base at J, with 10 bases between. In DNA form, the CDR3 reads TGTGCCAGCAGCCAAGGCGCGGGAGCGAACACTGAAGCTTTCTTT. As protein: CASSQGAGANTEAFF.

This clonotype was counted only a few times. This rearrangement joins TRBV12-3 or TRBV12-4 to TRBJ1-5; D unclear. With 6 bases removed from V and 5 bases from J, the gap between germline ends came to 11 bases. The CDR3 contains 13 residues. CDR3 sequence: CASSPARHQPQHF. The CDR3 DNA follows: TGTGCCAGCAGCCCAGCCAGGCATCAGCCCCAGCATTTT.

This clonotype appeared a few times. The rearrangement links TRBV7-2 to TRBJ2-7, with TRBD2 matching over 10 bases. Germline trimming cut 3 bases from V and 1 base from J; bases unmatched to any gene: 3. Looked up from germline, CDR1 is SGHTA and CDR2 is FQGNSA. This CDR3 is 15 amino acids long. The CDR3 DNA sequence: TGTGCCAGCAGCTTTGCTAGCGGGGGATCCTACGAGCAGTACTTC. Translation: CASSFASGGSYEQYF.

This clonotype turned up a few times. V usage is TRBV12-3 or TRBV12-4 and J usage is TRBJ2-3; either TRBD1 or TRBD2 may supply D (6 bases each). There are 15 residues in the CDR3. The V end was cut by 6 bases, the J end by 0 bases, with 13 bases between. The CDR3 DNA sequence: TGTGCCAGCAGCGTAAGGGGGACTAGCACAGATACGCAGTATTTT. Encoded protein: CASSVRGTSTDTQYF.

This chain joins TRBV29-1 and TRBJ2-1, with D perhaps TRBD1 (6 bases). Germline CDR1 is SQVTM and CDR2 is ANQGSEA. V shed 7 bases and J shed 4 bases, with 14 bases lying between them. This CDR3 is built from 13 residues. Here the CDR3 reads CSAAVTGYNEQFF. The CDR3 bases are TGCAGCGCGGCCGTGACAGGTTACAATGAGCAGTTCTTC.

This clonotype turned up a few times. V gene TRBV28 combines with J gene TRBJ2-7, with D possibly matching TRBD2 (5 bases). Matching the DNA end better, TRBJ2-5 makes the J call doubtful. The CDR3 is 13 residues long. The germline CDR1 and CDR2 sequences are MDHEN and SYDVKM. The CDR3 loop reads CASSFGWEETQYF. The DNA of the CDR3 is TGTGCCAGCAGTTTCGGGTGGGAGGAGACCCAGTACTTC.

The chain uses TRBV20-1 and TRBJ2-1, with TRBD2 matching 7 bases. The CDR3 extends over 14 amino acids. Per germline, CDR1 DFQATT and CDR2 SNEGSKA (reference sequence). J was trimmed by 4 bases and V by 5 bases; bases with no gene match: 8. The DNA of the CDR3 is TGCAGTGCTCACTCCGGGACTACTTACAATGAGCAGTTCTTC. Its protein is CSAHSGTTYNEQFF.

V and J are TRBV4-2 and TRBJ2-7, with D tentatively TRBD1 (5 bases). The CDR3 consists of 14 residues. Germline values: CDR1 LGHNA, CDR2 YNFKEQ. V shed 1 base and J shed 3 bases, with 10 bases lying between them. CDR3 residues: CASSQVGRDYEQYF. The CDR3 DNA follows: TGTGCCAGCAGCCAAGTGGGCAGGGACTACGAGCAGTACTTC.

The CDR3 region is CSARDNRAGTDTQYF. The CDR3 bases are TGCAGTGCTAGAGATAACAGGGCTGGCACAGATACGCAGTATTTT. The V call is TRBV20-1, the J call TRBJ2-3; D possibly corresponds to TRBD1 (6 bases). This CDR3 contains 15 residues. The germline V and J ends were trimmed by 0 bases and 1 base, with 11 bases remaining between them. The V gene's germline CDR1 is DFQATT and CDR2 SNEGSKA (reference sequence).

This chain connects TRBV12-3 or TRBV12-4 to TRBJ1-2; the D is unclear. The V gene lost 3 bases and the J gene lost 0 bases, with 5 bases spanning the gap. This CDR3 is 13 amino acids long. CDR3 DNA sequence: TGTGCCAGCAGTTTTCGACCTAACTATGGCTACACCTTC. It is translated as CASSFRPNYGYTF.

The chain couples TRBV12-3 or TRBV12-4 to TRBJ2-3; D ambiguous. The CDR3 extends over 15 amino acids. V was shortened by 2 bases and J by 0 bases, with 9 bases between the two germline ends. CDR3 residues: CASSLSGVSTDTQYF. The CDR3 bases are TGTGCCAGCAGTTTATCTGGAGTGAGCACAGATACGCAGTATTTT.

The V and J genes are TRBV28 and TRBJ1-5; tentatively, D is TRBD1 (5 bases). Germline V gives CDR1 MDHEN, CDR2 SYDVKM. With 6 bases removed from V and 4 bases from J, the gap between germline ends came to 13 bases. The CDR3 is 14 residues long. The CDR3 DNA follows: TGTGCCAGCAGGAATCAGGGAGATAATCAGCCCCAGCATTTT. It encodes CASRNQGDNQPQHF.

Points on this clonotype: Germline is not matched at one junction end, which may reflect a read error. V is TRBV14 and J is TRBJ1-2; TRBD1 matches 8 bases. Germline CDR1 and CDR2: SGHDN and FVKESK. CDR3 length: 13 residues. CDR3 nucleotide sequence: TGTGTCAGCAGCCAAGATCAGGGGGCGAGCTACACCTTC. Amino acids: CVSSQDQGASYTF. Filled out from reference TRBV14 and TRBJ1-2, the complete variable domain reads EAGVTQFPSHSVIEKGQTVTLRCDPISGHDNLYWYRRVMGKEIKFLLHFVKESKQDESGMPNNRFLAERTGGTYSTLKVQPAELEDSGVYFCVSSQDQGASYTFGSGTRLTVV.

The V call is TRBV28, the J call TRBJ1-2, with 10 positions matching TRBD1. The CDR3 totals 14 residues. J gave up 7 bases and V 6 bases, and 8 bases lay outside the gene matches. Germline V gene sequence: CDR1 MDHEN, CDR2 SYDVKM. The CDR3: CASRPGQGLGGYTF. CDR3 bases: TGTGCCAGCAGACCGGGACAGGGGCTCGGTGGCTACACCTTC.

The chain employs TRBV5-1 and TRBJ2-5; TRBD2 aligns across 10 bases. The V gene end was trimmed by 5 bases and the J gene end by 4 bases; junction bases not matched to a gene: 11. This CDR3 region has 16 residues. In germline, CDR1 is SGHRS, CDR2 YFSETQ. DNA for the CDR3: TGCGCCAGCAGTCCGGGTGGACTAGCGGCAGGAGAGACCCAGTACTTC. Translating gives CASSPGGLAAGETQYF.

CDR3 bases: TGCGCCAGCAGCCAACAACTAGCGGGCACAGATACGCAGTATTTT. It specifies CASSQQLAGTDTQYF. The chain has TRBV4-1 and TRBJ2-3, with 8 bases that match TRBD2. With V trimmed by 2 bases and J by 1 base, 2 bases remained unmatched. Germline assignment: CDR1 MGHRA and CDR2 YSYEKL. The CDR3 has 15 residues.

This clonotype was recorded a few times. This chain uses TRBV4-1 with TRBJ2-1; 15 nucleotides line up with TRBD2. V was pared by 1 base and J by 0 bases, with 7 bases of the junction left unmatched. The CDR3 contains 20 residues. CDR1 is MGHRA and CDR2 is YSYEKL in the germline V gene. CDR3 coding DNA: TGCGCCAGCAGCCAAGGGTCCGGGACTAGCGGGGGGCGCTCCTACAATGAGCAGTTCTTC. It translates to CASSQGSGTSGGRSYNEQFF.

This clonotype has a handful of counts. The chain recombines TRBV4-2 with TRBJ2-7; D is perhaps TRBD2 (5 bases). Germline V CDR1 and CDR2: LGHNA, YNFKEQ. The CDR3 runs 15 residues. The V gene lost 0 bases and the J gene lost 4 bases, with 13 bases spanning the gap. CDR3 loop: CASSQEGSSLYEQYF. The CDR3, as DNA: TGTGCCAGCAGCCAAGAGGGGAGTAGTCTATACGAGCAGTACTTC.

This chain uses TRBV12-3 or TRBV12-4 with TRBJ2-1; D gene uncertain. The CDR3 runs 14 residues. Trimming cost V 8 bases and J 1 base, with 12 bases left between them. CDR3 sequence reads: CASSWWRSYNEQFF. The CDR3 DNA sequence: TGTGCCAGCTCCTGGTGGCGTTCCTACAATGAGCAGTTCTTC.

The chain is built from TRBV3-1 and TRBJ2-1; D not resolved. The CDR3 is made up of 15 amino acids. The V gene lost 3 bases and the J gene lost 3 bases, with 12 bases spanning the gap. In germline, CDR1 is LGHDT, CDR2 YNNKEL (reference sequence). For the CDR3, the DNA is TGTGCCAGCAGCCAGGGTGTTGTTAACTACAATGAGCAGTTCTTC. Encoded protein: CASSQGVVNYNEQFF.

V is TRBV6-2 or TRBV6-3 and J is TRBJ2-5, with D possibly matching TRBD2 (5 bases). Germline values: CDR1 MNHEY, CDR2 SVGEGT. CDR3 length: 15 amino acids. V lost 0 bases and J lost 11, with 19 bases in between. DNA for the CDR3: TGTGCCAGCAGTTACTCGGGGAGAAGTGGCGTCTGGCAGTACTTC. Translation: CASSYSGRSGVWQYF.

Points on this clonotype: The junction differs from germline at one of its ends, possibly a read error. This chain connects TRBV7-7 to TRBJ2-2, with no clear D. The CDR3 length is 15 residues. Germline lookup yields CDR1 SSHAT and CDR2 FNYEAQ (reference sequence). The CDR3, as DNA: TGTGCCTGCAGCTTTACGGCTACCAACACCGGGGAGCTGTTTTTT. Protein: CACSFTATNTGELFF.

This clonotype was recorded a few times. The chain joins TRBV7-2 to TRBJ2-5; 11 nucleotides line up with TRBD2. Germline-derived CDR1 and CDR2 are SGHTA and FQGNSA. The CDR3 covers 17 residues. V lost 2 bases to trimming and J lost 13 bases; unmatched junction nucleotides: 18. CDR3 DNA sequence: TGTGCCAGCAGCTTAATTACCGTCACTAGCGGGGGTGATCGGGTGTACTTC. Residues: CASSLITVTSGGDRVYF.

The chain uses TRBV12-3 or TRBV12-4 and TRBJ2-5; tentative D call: TRBD2 (5 bases). V lost 3 bases and J lost 5, with 13 bases in between. This CDR3 has 14 amino acids. The DNA of the CDR3 is TGTGCCAGCAGTTTGGGGAGTCCCGGGGAGACCCAGTACTTC. Protein sequence: CASSLGSPGETQYF.

J is TRBJ1-2 and V is TRBV19; 8 bases map to TRBD1. Germline V gene lookup returns CDR1 LNHDA and CDR2 SQIVND (reference sequence). The ends lost 5 bases at V and 4 bases at J; junction bases unmatched: 6. The CDR3 contains 14 residues. CDR3 in amino acids: CASSARDRSYGYTF. DNA of the CDR3: TGTGCCAGTAGTGCCCGGGACAGGTCCTATGGCTACACCTTC.

This chain joins TRBV20-1 and TRBJ2-5, with D perhaps matching TRBD1 or TRBD2 (5 bases each). The germline gives CDR1 DFQATT, CDR2 SNEGSKA (reference sequence). The CDR3 is made up of 18 amino acids. The V gene lost 0 bases and the J gene lost 4 bases, with 24 bases spanning the gap. The CDR3 DNA reads as TGCAGTGCTAGAGATTCGGGGAAGGGGACCCGATGGCGAGAGACCCAGTACTTC. As protein: CSARDSGKGTRWRETQYF.

The DNA of the CDR3 is TGTGCCAAAACCGTACCAGAGAAGGGCACAGATACGCAGTATTTT. Its translation: CAKTVPEKGTDTQYF. V is TRBV21-1 and J is TRBJ2-3. TRBV21-1 is described as a pseudogene. CDR3 length equals 15 residues.

This clonotype was detected only a few times. The chain employs TRBV6-2 or TRBV6-3 and TRBJ2-7; 11 bases fit TRBD1. The CDR3 runs 14 residues. V lost 6 bases and J lost 4; bases outside the gene matches: 5. Germline CDR1 and CDR2: MNHEY and SVGEGT. The CDR3 sequence: CASSEDRGRYEQYF. CDR3 in DNA: TGTGCCAGCAGCGAGGACAGGGGGCGGTACGAGCAGTACTTC.